This T cell receptor beta chain stems from a study of human T cells and chemical hapten exposure (dated by TCRdb to the early 2020s). Regarding the complete study: For sensitization, 2% DPC in acetone was applied to an approximately 2 cm by approximately 2 cm area of upper inner arm skin. Blood samples were taken from patients before sensitization (week 0) and then at 2, 6 and about 24 weeks after DPC sensitization. Libraries were combined into a pool for sequencing, and differences in TCR yield between samples came mainly from small differences in library volumes within the pool. Alopecia areata with under or over 50% scalp involvement, alopecia totalis and alopecia universalis were represented in the patient cohort, which was mostly female. Blood for TCR sequencing was provided by twenty-nine alopecia patients at one to four time points (pre-sensitization, 2, 6 and 24 weeks). Patch testing was performed on the upper back with Finn chambers containing 0.01% DPC, and the patch tests were scored after 6 days according to International Contact Dermatitis Research Group standards. Throughout the roughly 24-week study period, patients were also given weekly therapeutic DPC doses on the scalp. This study followed changes in the peripheral blood TCR repertoire in vivo during primary and secondary sensitization of alopecia patients to the hapten diphenylcyclopropenone (DPC). Overall results and qualifications from the work: All patients had alopecia, a presumed autoimmune disease, so their immune response might differ from that of healthy individuals. A positive correlation was found between the number of PT1 expanded TCRs and patch test score, with significance reached at thresholds 8, 16 and 32 but not 4. Expanded TCRs formed significantly more large CDR3 similarity clusters than pre-sensitization or healthy control sets, consistent with antigen-driven responses. The number of TCRs above 1 in 1000 frequency did not change with DPC sensitization; there was no evidence of global repertoire structure alterations. Repeated subsampling changed both the strength of the expansion versus patch-test correlation and the threshold at which the correlation became significant.

From a lookup of the germline V gene, CDR1 and CDR2 are SGHTA and FQGNSA. Including cysteine and phenylalanine, the CDR3 has 16 amino acids. The CDR3 DNA has 48 bases and is translated from base 1. Trimming leaves V shorter by 4 bases and J shorter by 6 bases, with the junction holding 7 bases beyond the gene matches. Interpreted using the paper, the time point label stands for: patch test 3, about 24 weeks after DPC sensitization. What this sample's treatment or condition label stands for: therapeutic diphenylcyclopropenone sensitization with weekly scalp DPC. At each patch-test visit, blood was drawn before the patch test was applied. Eligible patients were aged 18 to 70, diagnosed with alopecia, deemed suitable for DPC therapy, and excluded if pregnant. Unfractionated whole blood was collected in Tempus Blood RNA tubes, and total RNA was extracted from that blood. Library creation used RACE. Sequencing was performed on a NextSeq 500. During library preparation, unique molecular identifiers were attached to individual cDNA molecules so that TCRs could be counted in a quantitative, reproducible way. Both TCR alpha and TCR beta chains were sequenced from each blood RNA sample. The study's own analysis went as follows. Samples had a median of roughly 87,000 TCRs, with a range from about 23,224 to 690,600. The Decombinator software suite was used to annotate V, J and CDR3 in the TCR reads. Every sample was subsampled to the same number of TCRs (28,000) for the PS versus PT1 abundance plots. TCRs were defined as expanded if absent before sensitization and observed at least eight times at the 2-week time point. TCRdb's own reprocessing of the public reads used fastp at Q25 and MiXCR and kept productive beta chains. Rows matching on CDR3 protein sequence are summarized as one entry with the most common DNA and genes. These V and J calls rely on TCRdb rather than the paper's analysis. This sample lists fewer than 200,000 distinct CDR3 sequences; about 27% were detected once. 2.1% of the sample is taken by the ten largest.

A word on this clonotype: Its specific antigen is unknown. Base qualities are not recorded, but no much larger clone differs from it by a single base.

The TCR was taken from a woman between 18 and 29 years old with alopecia areata. Some clones in this sample may be carry-over from other donors' samples. Recombination linked TRBV7-2 to TRBJ2-1; the central 12 bases match TRBD2. Sequencing was performed on whole blood, taken in connection with sensitization to the hapten diphenylcyclopropenone (DPC). For the CDR3, the sequence is CASSSRLAGGPNEQFF. The DNA reads as follows: TGTGCCAGCAGCTCCCGGCTAGCGGGAGGGCCCAATGAGCAGTTCTTC.